These 31 T cell receptor beta chains originate from one sample sequenced in a study of CD8+CD57+ T cells in acquired aplastic anemia. Profiles of TCR beta VDJ and CDR3 were generated from a genomic DNA template. Each CDR3 protein is one row after TCRdb ran MiXCR on the reads. Among roughly 170,000 distinct CDR3 sequences listed, roughly 63% were seen once. Specimen: sorted CD4+, CD8+, or CD8+CD57+ T cells (not recorded which) from PBMCs. Receptor source: a human donor in good health.

This clonotype showed up just once. At one end, the junction sequence differs from germline, possibly due to a read error. The rearrangement links TRBV6-4 to TRBJ1-1; unclear D gene. The germline V gene encodes CDR1 MRHNA and CDR2 SNTAGT. The CDR3 has 13 amino acids. CDR3 coding DNA: TGTGCCAGCGCTAAGAACCGGTGGACTGAAGCTTCCTTT. Amino acid sequence: CASAKNRWTEASF.

The V and J genes are TRBV29-1 and TRBJ2-1, with 8 positions matching TRBD1. The germline CDR1 and CDR2 sequences are SQVTM and ANQGSEA. The V and J ends lost 7 bases and 5 bases, in that order; junction bases with no gene match: 7. The CDR3 has 13 residues. Here the CDR3 DNA reads TGCAGCGGGGGTGGACAGGGTCACAATGAGCAGTTCTTC. It translates to CSGGGQGHNEQFF.

This chain uses TRBV7-9 with TRBJ2-1; 13 nucleotides line up with TRBD2. The CDR3 is 17 amino acids. V was clipped by 5 bases and J by 4 bases; unmatched bases: 8. Germline V gene lookup returns CDR1 SEHNR and CDR2 FQNEAQ (reference sequence). CDR3 DNA sequence: TGTGCCAGCAGCCTCAAAGGACTAGCGGGAGTTTACAATGAGCAGTTCTTC. The encoded protein is CASSLKGLAGVYNEQFF.

This clonotype occurred once. The chain is built from TRBV24-1 and TRBJ2-2, with TRBD2 identical over 13 bases. Germline V gene data show CDR1 as KGHDR and CDR2 as SFDVKD. CDR3 size: 24 residues. Germline trimming cut 11 bases from V and 0 bases from J; bases unmatched to any gene: 29. This CDR3 is CASRRGARPIKLAGGPPNTGELFF. CDR3 in DNA: TGTGCCAGCCGCAGAGGGGCGCGCCCTATTAAACTAGCGGGAGGGCCACCGAACACCGGGGAGCTGTTTTTT.

The chain links TRBV10-3 to TRBJ2-3; possibly TRBD1 for D (5 bases). V was shortened by 5 bases and J by 4 bases, with 10 bases between the two germline ends. The germline V gene encodes CDR1 ENHRY and CDR2 SYGVKD. This CDR3 has 13 residues. The CDR3 loop reads CAISQTQADTQYF. CDR3 sequence (DNA): TGTGCCATCAGTCAGACACAGGCAGATACGCAGTATTTT.

The rearrangement joins TRBV9 to TRBJ1-1; D may be TRBD1 (6 bases). CDR1 SGDLS and CDR2 YYNGEE come from the germline V gene. The V gene lost 0 bases and the J gene lost 6 bases, with 6 bases spanning the gap. The CDR3 is 12 residues long. CDR3 DNA: TGTGCCAGCAGCGTAGAGGGGGCTGAAGCTTTCTTT. Its protein product is CASSVEGAEAFF.

By share of the sample, this clonotype is medium-sized (0.01 to 0.1%). The chain links TRBV6-1 to TRBJ2-7; 11 nucleotides align to TRBD2. The length of the CDR3 is 15 residues. Losses at the gene ends were 5 bases for V and 4 bases for J; bases not matched to a gene: 7. Germline assignment: CDR1 MNHNS and CDR2 SASEGT. The CDR3 region has the DNA TGTGCCAGCAGTTACTCTAGCGGGGGGACGTACGAGCAGTACTTC. Its translation is CASSYSSGGTYEQYF.

The chain links TRBV29-1 to TRBJ1-4; D call uncertain. Germline CDR1 reads SQVTM; CDR2 reads ANQGSEA. CDR3 length equals 12 residues. V lost 4 bases and J 4 bases, leaving 7 bases between the germline ends. CDR3 protein: CSVVGGNEKLFF. The DNA of the CDR3 is TGCAGCGTTGTTGGCGGTAATGAAAAACTGTTTTTT.

This clonotype was observed at least ten times. The rearrangement joins TRBV5-6 to TRBJ1-2; D is undetermined. Germline V lookup: CDR1 SGHDT, CDR2 YYEEEE. V lost 1 base, J lost 4 bases, and 8 bases lay in between. The CDR3 is made up of 13 amino acids. CDR3 in DNA: TGTGCCAGCAGCTTGACACAGCTCTATGGCTACACCTTC. This sequence encodes CASSLTQLYGYTF. Supplemented by reference TRBV5-6 and TRBJ1-2, the full variable domain reads DAGVTQSPTHLIKTRGQQVTLRCSPKSGHDTVSWYQQALGQGPQFIFQYYEEEERQRGNFPDRFSGHQFPNYSSELNVNALLLGDSALYLCASSLTQLYGYTFGSGTRLTVV.

This clonotype was seen many times. This sequence joins TRBV7-2 and TRBJ1-2; D perhaps matches TRBD1 (6 bases). V was clipped by 7 bases and J by 4 bases, with 16 bases between them. The CDR3 has 14 amino acids. Germline V gene data show CDR1 as SGHTA and CDR2 as FQGNSA. CDR3 sequence (DNA): TGTGCCAGCAACTCCGGGGGGGCTTCCTATGGCTACACCTTC. It codes for CASNSGGASYGYTF. Complete variable domain (other parts from reference TRBV7-2 and TRBJ1-2): GAGVSQSPSNKVTEKGKDVELRCDPISGHTALYWYRQSLGQGLEFLIYFQGNSAPDKSGLPSDRFSAERTGGSVSTLTIQRTQQEDSAVYLCASNSGGASYGYTFGSGTRLTVV.

Ten or more counts support this clonotype. The chain recombines TRBV5-1 with TRBJ2-1; D ambiguous. Per the germline V gene, CDR1 is SGHRS and CDR2 is YFSETQ. The CDR3 has 15 residues. The ends were cut back, 0 bases at V and 4 bases at J, with 11 bases in the middle. CDR3 protein: CASSLVAAIYNEQFF. CDR3 in DNA: TGCGCCAGCAGCTTGGTGGCGGCGATTTACAATGAGCAGTTCTTC.

This rearrangement joins TRBV12-3 or TRBV12-4 to TRBJ2-1; D is ambiguous. The CDR3 is made up of 14 amino acids. V gave up 7 bases and J gave up 9 bases, with 19 bases separating them. Here the CDR3 reads CASTPVRVRGEQFF. The CDR3 DNA sequence: TGTGCCAGCACCCCGGTTCGTGTTCGAGGTGAGCAGTTCTTC.

V and J are TRBV10-3 and TRBJ1-1; the D is unclear. Trimming left V 10 bases short and J 3 bases short, with 12 bases between. The CDR3 contains 12 residues. Looked up from germline, CDR1 is ENHRY and CDR2 is SYGVKD. Here the CDR3 reads CASTYSDTEAFF. In DNA form, the CDR3 reads TGTGCCAGCACCTACAGCGACACTGAAGCTTTCTTT.

The V gene is TRBV7-8, the J gene TRBJ2-1; 7 nucleotides align to TRBD1. J was trimmed by 5 bases and V by 6 bases; bases with no gene match: 4. This CDR3 region has 13 residues. Germline-derived CDR1 and CDR2 are SGHVS and FQNEAQ. The CDR3 loop is CASSPGQNNEQFF. In DNA, the CDR3 is TGTGCCAGCAGTCCGGGACAGAACAATGAGCAGTTCTTC.

The chain has TRBV19 and TRBJ1-2, with 7 bases matching TRBD1. The ends lost 8 bases at V and 0 bases at J; junction bases unmatched: 6. The CDR3 sequence is 14 residues long. The germline V gene encodes CDR1 LNHDA and CDR2 SQIVND (reference sequence). The CDR3 DNA is TGTGCCAGTCGGTACAGGGGTACTAACTATGGCTACACCTTC. It specifies CASRYRGTNYGYTF.

The chain combines TRBV24-1 with TRBJ2-2; a possible D gene is TRBD1 (7 bases). The V and J ends lost 10 bases and 5 bases respectively, with 16 bases between them. The CDR3 sequence is 14 residues long. Germline V gene data show CDR1 as KGHDR and CDR2 as SFDVKD. CDR3 nucleotides: TGTGCCACTGACGGGGGACAGCGGACCGGGGAGCTGTTTTTT. Translated: CATDGGQRTGELFF.

This clonotype has just a few counts. The V call is TRBV15, the J call TRBJ1-1; D is undetermined. V was trimmed by 10 bases and J by 6 bases, leaving 18 bases between them. CDR3 size: 13 residues. From germline, CDR1 is LNHNV and CDR2 YYDKDF (reference sequence). CDR3 nucleotides: TGTGCCATCGAGCGGGGAGTGTTTGCTGAAGCTTTCTTT. Protein sequence: CAIERGVFAEAFF.

This clonotype was recorded a few times. The chain is built from TRBV20-1 and TRBJ2-7; no clear D. Germline V gene lookup returns CDR1 DFQATT and CDR2 SNEGSKA (reference sequence). The CDR3 totals 14 residues. Between the trimmed V and J ends, which lost 3 bases and 7 bases, there was a span of 19 bases. CDR3 DNA sequence: TGCAGTGCTAGCCCAGACTCATCCTACGTGGAGCAGTACTTC. Translating it yields CSASPDSSYVEQYF.

J is TRBJ2-7 and V is TRBV7-6; 8 nucleotides agree with TRBD2. The ends lost 5 bases at V and 5 bases at J; junction bases unmatched: 8. The CDR3 extends over 14 amino acids. Germline CDR1 and CDR2: SGHVS and FNYEAQ. The CDR3, as DNA: TGTGCCAGCAGCCACAGCGGGAGCGCCCACGAGCAGTACTTC. This sequence encodes CASSHSGSAHEQYF.

The sample holds many counts of this clonotype. The J gene is TRBJ1-3, the V gene TRBV7-9; D is undetermined. There are 16 residues in the CDR3. Trimming took 1 base from V and 2 from J, leaving 12 bases between them. Germline V gene sequence: CDR1 SEHNR, CDR2 FQNEAQ (reference sequence). The CDR3 protein is CASSLGPTRTGNTIYF. CDR3 nucleotide sequence: TGTGCCAGCAGCTTAGGCCCGACGAGGACTGGAAACACCATATATTTT.

The V gene is TRBV10-3, the J gene TRBJ2-7; TRBD1 might be the D (7 bases). Germline V CDR1 and CDR2: ENHRY, SYGVKD. The ends were cut back, 6 bases at V and 5 bases at J, with 17 bases in the middle. The CDR3 is 14 amino acids. CDR3 sequence reads: CAIRHDREVDEQYF. CDR3 nucleotide sequence: TGTGCCATCAGACACGACAGGGAGGTCGACGAGCAGTACTTC.

The chain is built from TRBV7-3 and TRBJ2-2; D is unresolved. The CDR3 has 14 residues. CDR1 and CDR2 (germline): SGHTA, FQGTGA. V lost 5 bases to trimming and J lost 5 bases, with 12 bases between them. CDR3 nucleotides: TGTGCCAGCAGCCTCGGTCAGCAGACCGGGGAGCTGTTTTTT. Its translation: CASSLGQQTGELFF. The whole variable domain, remainder taken from reference TRBV7-3 and TRBJ2-2, is GAGVSQTPSNKVTEKGKYVELRCDPISGHTALYWYRQSLGQGPEFLIYFQGTGAADDSGLPNDRFFAVRPEGSVSTLKIQRTERGDSAVYLCASSLGQQTGELFFGEGSRLTVL.

The gene calls are TRBV4-1 and TRBJ2-2; 7 bases line up with TRBD2. Unmatched junction bases numbered 1, after V lost 3 bases and J lost 6 bases. Germline V gene lookup returns CDR1 MGHRA and CDR2 YSYEKL. This CDR3 contains 13 residues. The CDR3 coding sequence is TGCGCCAGCAGCCATGCGGGGGCCGGGGAGCTGTTTTTT. Translation: CASSHAGAGELFF.

This clonotype was counted a few times. The chain is built from TRBV2 and TRBJ2-7; TRBD2 matches at 11 bases. Germline V CDR1 and CDR2: SNHLY, FYNNEI. Trimming cost V 4 bases and J 4 bases; bases outside gene matches: 6. The length of the CDR3 is 15 residues. CDR3 in DNA: TGTGCCAGCAGTGGAACTAGCGGGAGTTCTTACGAGCAGTACTTC. Translation gives CASSGTSGSSYEQYF.

The table lists this clonotype with a few counts. The chain couples TRBV4-3 to TRBJ2-2, with TRBD2 matching 10 bases. Germline-derived CDR1 and CDR2 are LGHNA and YSLEER. CDR3 length: 17 residues. V dropped 0 bases and J dropped 5; count of bases not matched to a gene: 6. Here the CDR3 reads CASSQDLVGLATGELFF. For the CDR3, the DNA is TGCGCCAGCAGCCAAGATCTGGTGGGACTAGCGACCGGGGAGCTGTTTTTT.

The sample holds many counts of this clonotype. The CDR3 is CASSVGGRGSYNEQFF. CDR3 in DNA: TGTGCCAGCAGCGTAGGTGGGAGGGGGTCCTACAATGAGCAGTTCTTC. This chain connects TRBV9 to TRBJ2-1, with D perhaps matching TRBD2 (7 bases). Germline-derived CDR1 and CDR2 are SGDLS and YYNGEE. The CDR3 is 16 amino acids. V was pared by 0 bases and J by 1 base, with 11 bases between.

The V and J genes are TRBV7-8 and TRBJ2-7; 8 bases fit TRBD2. The CDR3 has 14 amino acids. After removal of 4 bases from V and 3 bases from J, the junction contained 5 bases not matched to a gene. Per germline, CDR1 SGHVS and CDR2 FQNEAQ. CDR3 sequence: CASSSPGGYYEQYF. Here the CDR3 DNA reads TGTGCCAGCAGCTCTCCGGGAGGGTACTACGAGCAGTACTTC.

The chain joins TRBV7-9 to TRBJ2-1, with 10 positions matching TRBD2. The CDR3 covers 15 residues. J gave up 8 bases and V 1 base, and 5 bases lay outside the gene matches. Germline values: CDR1 SEHNR, CDR2 FQNEAQ (reference sequence). The CDR3 nucleotides read TGTGCCAGCAGCTTAGAAGGGACTAGCGTCGATGAGCAGTTCTTC. Its protein product is CASSLEGTSVDEQFF.

V is TRBV9 and J is TRBJ1-3; D is unclear. In germline, CDR1 is SGDLS, CDR2 YYNGEE. The CDR3 runs 11 residues. The V end lost 3 bases, the J end lost 7 bases, and 5 bases lay between the germline ends. CDR3 region: CASSGSNTIYF. The CDR3 DNA sequence: TGTGCCAGCAGCGGATCGAACACCATATATTTT.

The chain combines TRBV10-3 with TRBJ1-2; D is unclear. The V gene lost 6 bases and the J gene lost 8 bases, with 16 bases spanning the gap. This CDR3 region has 13 residues. The germline CDR1 and CDR2 sequences are ENHRY and SYGVKD. Here the CDR3 DNA reads TGTGCCATCAGGTTCACGGGTGGAAGAGGCTACACCTTC. Amino acids: CAIRFTGGRGYTF.

Ten or more counts support this clonotype. The J gene is TRBJ1-3, the V gene TRBV4-3, with D perhaps matching TRBD1 (6 bases). Looked up from germline, CDR1 is LGHNA and CDR2 is YSLEER. This CDR3 has 17 residues. The ends were cut back, 0 bases at V and 2 bases at J, with 14 bases in the middle. The CDR3 reads CASSQDRRGFAGNTIYF. In nucleotides, the CDR3 is TGCGCCAGCAGCCAAGATCGGAGGGGGTTTGCTGGAAACACCATATATTTT.